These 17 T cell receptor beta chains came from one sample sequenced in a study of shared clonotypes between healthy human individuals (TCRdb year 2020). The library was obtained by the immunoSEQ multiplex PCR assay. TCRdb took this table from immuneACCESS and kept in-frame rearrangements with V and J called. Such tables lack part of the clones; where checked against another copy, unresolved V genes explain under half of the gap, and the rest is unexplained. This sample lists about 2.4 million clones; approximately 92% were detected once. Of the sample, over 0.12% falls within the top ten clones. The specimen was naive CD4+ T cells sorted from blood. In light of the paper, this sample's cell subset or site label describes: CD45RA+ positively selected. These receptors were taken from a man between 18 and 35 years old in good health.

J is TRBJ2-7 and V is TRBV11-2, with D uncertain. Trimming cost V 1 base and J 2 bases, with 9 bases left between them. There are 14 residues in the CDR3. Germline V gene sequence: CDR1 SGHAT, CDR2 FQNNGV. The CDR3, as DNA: TGTGCCAGCAGCTTAGTACTGAATACCTACGAGCAGTACTTC. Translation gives CASSLVLNTYEQYF.

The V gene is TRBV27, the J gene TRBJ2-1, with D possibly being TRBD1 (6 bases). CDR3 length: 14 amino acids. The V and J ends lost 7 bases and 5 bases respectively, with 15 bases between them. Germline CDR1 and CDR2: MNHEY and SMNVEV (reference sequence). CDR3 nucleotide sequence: TGTGCCAGCACCGTGGTGGGGGCGCACAATGAGCAGTTCTTC. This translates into CASTVVGAHNEQFF.

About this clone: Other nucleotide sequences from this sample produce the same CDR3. CDR3: CAWSRVDTEAFF. DNA of the CDR3: TGTGCCTGGTCCAGGGTAGACACTGAAGCTTTCTTT. The V gene is TRBV30, the J gene TRBJ1-1; maybe TRBD1 (5 bases). There are 12 residues in the CDR3. From germline, CDR1 is GTSNPN and CDR2 SVGIG (reference sequence). V lost 5 bases and J 3 bases, leaving 10 bases between the germline ends.

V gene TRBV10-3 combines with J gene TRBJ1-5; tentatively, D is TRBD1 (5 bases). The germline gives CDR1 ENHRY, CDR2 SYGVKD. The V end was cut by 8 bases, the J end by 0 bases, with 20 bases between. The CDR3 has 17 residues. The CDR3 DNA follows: TGTGCCATCGGAGGTGGCAGGGACTCCTATAGCAATCAGCCCCAGCATTTT. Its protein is CAIGGGRDSYSNQPQHF.

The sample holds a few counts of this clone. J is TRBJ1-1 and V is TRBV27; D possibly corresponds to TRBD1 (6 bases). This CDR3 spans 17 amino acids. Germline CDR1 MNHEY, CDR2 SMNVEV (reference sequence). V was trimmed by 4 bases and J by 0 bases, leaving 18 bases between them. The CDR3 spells CASSSTGKLGMNTEAFF. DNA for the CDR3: TGTGCCAGCAGTTCTACAGGGAAATTAGGGATGAACACTGAAGCTTTCTTT.

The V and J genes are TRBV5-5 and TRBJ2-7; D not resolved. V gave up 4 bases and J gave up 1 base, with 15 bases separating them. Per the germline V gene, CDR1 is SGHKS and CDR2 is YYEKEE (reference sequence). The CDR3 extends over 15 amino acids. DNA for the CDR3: TGTGCCAGCAGCGCCGTGGCCCCTTTTTCCTACGAGCAGTACTTC. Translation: CASSAVAPFSYEQYF.

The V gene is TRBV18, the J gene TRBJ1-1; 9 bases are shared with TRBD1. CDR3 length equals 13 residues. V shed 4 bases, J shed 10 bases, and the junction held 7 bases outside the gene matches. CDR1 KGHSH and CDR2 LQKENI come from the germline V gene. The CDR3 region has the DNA TGTGCCAGCTCACGGGACAGGGAGGGTTTAGCTTTCTTT. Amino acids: CASSRDREGLAFF.

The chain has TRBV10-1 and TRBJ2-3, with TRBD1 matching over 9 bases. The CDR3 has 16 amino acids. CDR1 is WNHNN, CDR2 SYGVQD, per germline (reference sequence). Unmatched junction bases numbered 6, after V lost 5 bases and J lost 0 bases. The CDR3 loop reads CASSPGTGSSTDTQYF. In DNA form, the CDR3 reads TGCGCCAGCAGTCCCGGGACAGGGTCTAGCACAGATACGCAGTATTTT.

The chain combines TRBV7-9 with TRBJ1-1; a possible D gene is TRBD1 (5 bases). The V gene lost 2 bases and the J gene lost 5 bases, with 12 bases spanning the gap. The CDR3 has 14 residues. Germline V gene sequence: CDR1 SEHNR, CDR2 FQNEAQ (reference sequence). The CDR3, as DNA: TGTGCCAGCAGCTTAATCCAGGGTAAGACTGAAGCTTTCTTT. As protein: CASSLIQGKTEAFF.

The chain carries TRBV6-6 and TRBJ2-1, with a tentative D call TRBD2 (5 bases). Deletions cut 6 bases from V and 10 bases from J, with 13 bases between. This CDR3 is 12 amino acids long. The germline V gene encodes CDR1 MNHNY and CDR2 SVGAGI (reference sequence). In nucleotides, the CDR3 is TGTGCCAGCAGCCCGCAGAGGGCAGAGCAGTTCTTC. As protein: CASSPQRAEQFF.

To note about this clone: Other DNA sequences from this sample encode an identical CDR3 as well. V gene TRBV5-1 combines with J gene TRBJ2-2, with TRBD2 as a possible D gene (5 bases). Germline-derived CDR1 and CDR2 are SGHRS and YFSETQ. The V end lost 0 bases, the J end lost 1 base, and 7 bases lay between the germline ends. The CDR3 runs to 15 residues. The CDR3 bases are TGCGCCAGCAGCTTGGTTGGACTGAACACCGGGGAGCTGTTTTTT. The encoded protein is CASSLVGLNTGELFF.

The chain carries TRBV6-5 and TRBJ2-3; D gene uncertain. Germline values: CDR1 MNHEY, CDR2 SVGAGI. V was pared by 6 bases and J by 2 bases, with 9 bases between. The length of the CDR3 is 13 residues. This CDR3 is CASRRDFTDTQYF. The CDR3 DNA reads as TGTGCCAGCAGACGCGACTTCACAGATACGCAGTATTTT.

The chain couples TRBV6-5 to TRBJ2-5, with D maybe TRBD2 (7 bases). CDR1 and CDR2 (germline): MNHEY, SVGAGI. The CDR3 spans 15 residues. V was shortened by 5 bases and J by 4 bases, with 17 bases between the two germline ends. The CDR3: CASSRGGVGRETQYF. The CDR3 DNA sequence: TGTGCCAGCAGTAGGGGGGGAGTAGGCAGAGAGACCCAGTACTTC.

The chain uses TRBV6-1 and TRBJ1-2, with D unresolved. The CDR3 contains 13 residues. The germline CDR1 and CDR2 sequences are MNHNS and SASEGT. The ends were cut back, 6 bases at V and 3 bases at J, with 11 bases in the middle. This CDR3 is CASRLGLDYGYTF. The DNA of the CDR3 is TGTGCCAGCAGACTAGGCCTTGACTATGGCTACACCTTC.

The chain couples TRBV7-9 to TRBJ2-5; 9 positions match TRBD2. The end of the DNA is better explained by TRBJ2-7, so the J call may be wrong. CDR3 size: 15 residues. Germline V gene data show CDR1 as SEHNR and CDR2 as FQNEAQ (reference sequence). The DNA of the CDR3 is TGTGCCAGCAGCCCCGTTAGCGGGAGCGTCTACGAGCAGTACTTC. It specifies CASSPVSGSVYEQYF.

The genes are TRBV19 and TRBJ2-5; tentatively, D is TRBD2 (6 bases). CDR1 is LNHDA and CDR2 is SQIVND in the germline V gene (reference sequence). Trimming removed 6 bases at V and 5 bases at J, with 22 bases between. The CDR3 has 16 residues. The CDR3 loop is CASSIPGAGRGETQYF. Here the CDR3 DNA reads TGTGCCAGTAGCATCCCCGGCGCGGGGCGCGGGGAGACCCAGTACTTC. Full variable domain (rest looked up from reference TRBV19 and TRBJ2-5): DGGITQSPKYLFRKEGQNVTLSCEQNLNHDAMYWYRQDPGQGLRLIYYSQIVNDFQKGDIAEGYSVSREKKESFPLTVTSAQKNPTAFYLCASSIPGAGRGETQYFGPGTRLLVL.

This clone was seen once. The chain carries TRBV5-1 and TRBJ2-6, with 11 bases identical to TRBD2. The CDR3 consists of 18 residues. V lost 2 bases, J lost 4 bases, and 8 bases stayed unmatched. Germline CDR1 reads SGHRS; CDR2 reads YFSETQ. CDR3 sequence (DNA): TGCGCCAGCAGCTTCTCTACTAGCGGGAGTTCCGGGGCCAACGTCCTGACTTTC. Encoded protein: CASSFSTSGSSGANVLTF.